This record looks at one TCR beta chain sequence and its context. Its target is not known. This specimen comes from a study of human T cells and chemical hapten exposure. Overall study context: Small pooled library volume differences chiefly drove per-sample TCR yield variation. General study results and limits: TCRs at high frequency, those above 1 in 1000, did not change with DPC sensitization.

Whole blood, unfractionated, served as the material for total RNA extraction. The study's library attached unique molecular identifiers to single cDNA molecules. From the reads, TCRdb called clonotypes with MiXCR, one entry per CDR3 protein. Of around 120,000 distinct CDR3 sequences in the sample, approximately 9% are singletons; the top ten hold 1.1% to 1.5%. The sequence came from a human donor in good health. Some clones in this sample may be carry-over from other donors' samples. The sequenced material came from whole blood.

The CDR3 loop reads CASSPGAAGRAGELFF. In DNA, the CDR3 is TGTGCCAGCAGTCCAGGGGCGGCGGGGCGAGCCGGGGAGCTGTTTTTT. This chain connects TRBV6-2 or TRBV6-3 to TRBJ2-2; tentatively, D is TRBD1 or TRBD2 (6 bases each). The CDR3 is 16 residues long. Germline V lookup: CDR1 MNHEY, CDR2 SVGEGT. Deletions cut 5 bases from V and 6 bases from J, with 19 bases between.